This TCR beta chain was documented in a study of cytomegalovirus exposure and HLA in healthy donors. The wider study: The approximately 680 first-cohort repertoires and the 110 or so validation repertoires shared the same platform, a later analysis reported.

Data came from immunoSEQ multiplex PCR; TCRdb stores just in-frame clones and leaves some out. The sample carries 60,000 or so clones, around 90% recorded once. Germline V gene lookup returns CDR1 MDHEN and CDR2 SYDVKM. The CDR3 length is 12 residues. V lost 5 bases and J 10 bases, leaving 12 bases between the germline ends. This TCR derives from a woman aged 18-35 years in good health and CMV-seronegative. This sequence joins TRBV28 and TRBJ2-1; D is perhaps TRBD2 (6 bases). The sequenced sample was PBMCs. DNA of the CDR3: TGTGCCAGCAGTCATGGGGGGTTCGAGCAGTTCTTC. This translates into CASSHGGFEQFF.